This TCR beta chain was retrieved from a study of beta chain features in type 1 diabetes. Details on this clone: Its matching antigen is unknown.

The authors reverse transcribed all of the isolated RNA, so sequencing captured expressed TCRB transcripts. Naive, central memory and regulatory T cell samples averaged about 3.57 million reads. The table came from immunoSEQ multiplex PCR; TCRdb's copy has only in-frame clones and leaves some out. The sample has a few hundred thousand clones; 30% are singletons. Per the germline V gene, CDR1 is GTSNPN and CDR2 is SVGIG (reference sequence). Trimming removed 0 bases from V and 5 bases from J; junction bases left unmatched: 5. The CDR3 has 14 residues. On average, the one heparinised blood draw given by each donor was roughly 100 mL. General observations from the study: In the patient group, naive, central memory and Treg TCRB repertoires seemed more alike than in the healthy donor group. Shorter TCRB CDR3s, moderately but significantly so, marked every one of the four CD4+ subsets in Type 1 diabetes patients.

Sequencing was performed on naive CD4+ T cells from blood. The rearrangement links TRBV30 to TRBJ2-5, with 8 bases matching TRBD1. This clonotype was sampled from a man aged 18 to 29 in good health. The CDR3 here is CAWSVPAGGETQYF. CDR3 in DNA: TGTGCCTGGAGTGTGCCGGCAGGGGGCGAGACCCAGTACTTC.